The clone carrying this T cell receptor beta chain was seen ten or more times. Its antigen is as yet unknown. This entry belongs to a study of T cells in Graves' hyperthyroidism and ophthalmopathy. Germline V gene sequence: CDR1 SEHNR, CDR2 FQNEAQ (reference sequence). This CDR3 is 15 amino acids long. Losses at the gene ends were 4 bases for V and 10 bases for J; bases not matched to a gene: 6. Study-wide findings and caveats: Ophthalmopathy was separated from stable hyperthyroidism by a 13 V-J model.

RNA transcripts were the template for amplifying TCR beta CDR3 regions. The TCR CDR3 first-round RT-PCR relied on the HTBI primer set. One entry per CDR3 protein results from TCRdb running MiXCR on the multiplex PCR reads. This table has 200,000 to 300,000 distinct CDR3 sequences, less than 20% appearing once. The sequencing input was blood. The chain couples TRBV7-9 to TRBJ2-2; 13 bases align to TRBD2. The clonotype was recovered from a woman aged 18-30 years with Graves' ophthalmopathy. The chain's CDR3 is CASSSWTSGRKELFF. The CDR3 bases are TGTGCCAGCAGCTCGTGGACTAGCGGGAGAAAGGAGCTGTTTTTT.